This T cell receptor beta chain was identified in a study of cytomegalovirus exposure and HLA in healthy donors. General study results and limits: Several of the most significant clusters appeared, in a later analysis, to be linked to common viral pathogens. Later on, a genetic analysis was performed. It linked a missense variant in DCLRE1C with V- and J-gene trimming of TCR beta.

CDR1 SGHRS and CDR2 YFSETQ come from the germline V gene. The CDR3 extends over 15 amino acids. Trimming took off 5 bases at V and 2 bases at J, with 15 bases between the two ends. In the case of this clone: What it binds is not known.

The primer mix had 60 Vbeta and 13 Jbeta primers. Here immunoSEQ multiplex PCR was the method, and the copy in TCRdb shows in-frame clones only, minus some. Among 110,000 to 150,000 clones listed, 77% were seen once. Sequencing was done on a sample of PBMCs. The sequence came from a male donor in good health and CMV-seronegative. The rearrangement joins TRBV5-1 to TRBJ2-3; tentatively, D is TRBD1 (5 bases). The CDR3 DNA reads TGCGCCAGCAGTGCTGGGGCAGTCTTCACAGATACGCAGTATTTT. It codes for CASSAGAVFTDTQYF.